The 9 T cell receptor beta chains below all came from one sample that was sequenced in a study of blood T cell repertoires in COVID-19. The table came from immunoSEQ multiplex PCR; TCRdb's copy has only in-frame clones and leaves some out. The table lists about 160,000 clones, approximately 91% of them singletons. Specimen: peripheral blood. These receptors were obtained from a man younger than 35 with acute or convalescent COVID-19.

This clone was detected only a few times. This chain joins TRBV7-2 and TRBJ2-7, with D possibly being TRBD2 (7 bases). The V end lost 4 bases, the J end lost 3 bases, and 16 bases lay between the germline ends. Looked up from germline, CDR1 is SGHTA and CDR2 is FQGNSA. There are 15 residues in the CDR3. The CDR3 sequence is CASSSQGGPRYEQYF. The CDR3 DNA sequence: TGTGCCAGCAGCTCACAGGGAGGGCCTCGCTACGAGCAGTACTTC.

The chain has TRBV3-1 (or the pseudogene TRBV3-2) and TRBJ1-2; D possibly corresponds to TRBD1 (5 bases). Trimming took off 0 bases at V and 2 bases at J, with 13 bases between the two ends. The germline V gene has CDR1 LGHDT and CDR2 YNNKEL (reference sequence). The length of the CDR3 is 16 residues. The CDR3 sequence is CASSQDEEGLNYGYTF. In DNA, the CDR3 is TGTGCCAGCAGCCAAGATGAGGAGGGGCTAAACTATGGCTACACCTTC.

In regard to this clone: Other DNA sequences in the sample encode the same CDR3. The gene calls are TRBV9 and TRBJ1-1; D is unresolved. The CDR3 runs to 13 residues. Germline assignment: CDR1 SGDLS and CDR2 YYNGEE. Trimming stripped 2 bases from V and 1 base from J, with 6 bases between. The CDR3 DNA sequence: TGTGCCAGCAGCGTTGGCCCGAACACTGAAGCTTTCTTT. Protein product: CASSVGPNTEAFF.

The CDR3 sequence is CASTDPGLHQFF. In DNA, the CDR3 is TGTGCCAGCACCGATCCGGGACTTCACCAGTTCTTC. This chain connects TRBV27 to TRBJ2-1; D may be TRBD2 (6 bases). The CDR3 consists of 12 residues. The V end lost 7 bases, the J end lost 13 bases, and 17 bases lay between the germline ends. Germline V lookup: CDR1 MNHEY, CDR2 SMNVEV (reference sequence).

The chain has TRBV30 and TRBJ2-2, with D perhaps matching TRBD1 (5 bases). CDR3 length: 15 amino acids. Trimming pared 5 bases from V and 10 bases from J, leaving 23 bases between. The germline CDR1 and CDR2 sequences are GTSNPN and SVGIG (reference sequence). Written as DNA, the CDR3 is TGTGCCTGGGCCTCCGGGCAGGGTGTAGTAGTGGAGCTGTTTTTT. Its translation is CAWASGQGVVVELFF.

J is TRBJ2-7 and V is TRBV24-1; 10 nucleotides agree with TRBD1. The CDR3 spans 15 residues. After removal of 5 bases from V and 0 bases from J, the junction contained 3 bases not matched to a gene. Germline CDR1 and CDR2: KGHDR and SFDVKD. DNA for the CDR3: TGTGCCACCAGTGTGGGACAGGGGATCTCCTACGAGCAGTACTTC. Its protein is CATSVGQGISYEQYF.

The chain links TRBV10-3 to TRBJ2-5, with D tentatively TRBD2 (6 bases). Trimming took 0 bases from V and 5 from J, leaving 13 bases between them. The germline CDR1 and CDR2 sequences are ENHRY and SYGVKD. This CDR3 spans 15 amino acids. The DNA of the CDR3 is TGTGCCATCAGTGAGTCAGGCGGGACGGGTGAGACCCAGTACTTC. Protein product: CAISESGGTGETQYF.

The CDR3 protein is CAISRDRDNSPLHF. The CDR3 DNA is TGTGCCATCAGCCGGGACAGGGATAATTCACCCCTCCACTTT. The gene calls are TRBV10-3 and TRBJ1-6, with 9 bases identical to TRBD1. This CDR3 is 14 amino acids long. Germline trimming cut 6 bases from V and 5 bases from J; bases unmatched to any gene: 2. Germline CDR1 is ENHRY and CDR2 is SYGVKD.

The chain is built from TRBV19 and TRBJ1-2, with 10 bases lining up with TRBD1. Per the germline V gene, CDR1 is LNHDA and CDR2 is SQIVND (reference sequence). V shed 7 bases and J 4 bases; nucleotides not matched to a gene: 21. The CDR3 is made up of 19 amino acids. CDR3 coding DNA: TGTGCCAGTAAGGCGGGACAGGGGCTCTCCGGACCTCTAATCTATGGCTACACCTTC. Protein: CASKAGQGLSGPLIYGYTF.